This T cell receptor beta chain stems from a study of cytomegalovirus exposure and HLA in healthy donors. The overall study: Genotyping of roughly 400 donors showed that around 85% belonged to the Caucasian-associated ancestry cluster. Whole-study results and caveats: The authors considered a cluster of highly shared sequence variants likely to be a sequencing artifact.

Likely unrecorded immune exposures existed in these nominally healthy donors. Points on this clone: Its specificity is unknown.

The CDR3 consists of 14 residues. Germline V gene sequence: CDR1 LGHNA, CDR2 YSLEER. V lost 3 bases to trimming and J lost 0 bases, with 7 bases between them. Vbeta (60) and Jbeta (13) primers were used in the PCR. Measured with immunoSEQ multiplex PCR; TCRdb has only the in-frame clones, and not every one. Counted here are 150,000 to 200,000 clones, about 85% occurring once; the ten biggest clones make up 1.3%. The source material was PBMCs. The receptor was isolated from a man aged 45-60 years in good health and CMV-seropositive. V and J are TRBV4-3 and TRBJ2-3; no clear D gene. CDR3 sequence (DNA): TGCGCCAGCAGCCACGTAAAAAGCACAGATACGCAGTATTTT. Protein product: CASSHVKSTDTQYF.